A selection of T cell receptor beta chains follows, all from one sample in a study of multiple sclerosis patients with progressive multifocal leukoencephalopathy. Clones were sequenced by immunoSEQ multiplex PCR, and TCRdb holds only the in-frame ones, with some missing. This table holds tens of thousands of clones, nearly 90% found once. The specimen was PBMCs, collected from a patient treated with natalizumab. These receptors all stem from a human donor with multiple sclerosis. The CDR3 runs from the conserved cysteine through the conserved F or W. Fields, in order: clone size, J gene, V gene, D gene, CDR3 protein, CDR3 DNA. D genes are given only for firm matches. Rows may omit the clone size; those that give it use once, few, many or a size class.

clone size: NA; J gene: TRBJ2-2; V gene: TRBV15; D gene: NA; CDR3 protein: CATSTRTDTGELFF; CDR3 DNA: TGTGCCACCAGTACGAGGACCGATACCGGGGAGCTGTTTTTT
clone size: NA; J gene: TRBJ2-1; V gene: TRBV6-5; D gene: NA; CDR3 protein: CASTRGSYNERFF; CDR3 DNA: TGTGCCAGCACGCGTGGCTCCTACAATGAGCGGTTCTTC
clone size: NA; J gene: TRBJ2-7; V gene: TRBV7-8; D gene: NA; CDR3 protein: CASSFTRSGAGTQTERYEQYF; CDR3 DNA: TGTGCCAGCAGCTTTACCCGCTCAGGGGCAGGGACCCAGACTGAACGCTACGAGCAGTACTTC
clone size: NA; J gene: TRBJ2-1; V gene: TRBV5-1; D gene: NA; CDR3 protein: CASSLATGHFSYNEQFF; CDR3 DNA: TGCGCCAGCAGCTTGGCCACTGGTCACTTCTCCTACAATGAGCAGTTCTTC
clone size: NA; J gene: TRBJ1-2; V gene: TRBV5-4; D gene: NA; CDR3 protein: CASSPPTDGYGYTF; CDR3 DNA: TGTGCCAGCAGCCCACCAACTGATGGCTATGGCTACACCTTC
clone size: NA; J gene: TRBJ1-2; V gene: TRBV19; D gene: NA; CDR3 protein: CASSISFSGYTF; CDR3 DNA: TGTGCCAGTAGTATAAGCTTCTCTGGCTACACCTTC
clone size: NA; J gene: TRBJ2-2; V gene: TRBV12-5; D gene: NA; CDR3 protein: CASGFQGSTGELFF; CDR3 DNA: TGTGCTAGTGGTTTCCAGGGGTCGACCGGGGAGCTGTTTTTT
clone size: NA; J gene: TRBJ2-7; V gene: TRBV15; D gene: TRBD1; CDR3 protein: CATSRTRGQAGYEQYF; CDR3 DNA: TGTGCCACCAGCAGAACCCGGGGACAGGCAGGCTACGAGCAGTACTTC
clone size: once; J gene: TRBJ2-7; V gene: TRBV11-1; D gene: TRBD2; CDR3 protein: CASSLSGGSPYEQYF; CDR3 DNA: TGTGCCAGCAGCTTATCGGGAGGCTCGCCCTACGAGCAGTACTTC
clone size: NA; J gene: TRBJ2-3; V gene: TRBV4-1; D gene: NA; CDR3 protein: CASSRGYTQYF; CDR3 DNA: TGCGCCAGCAGCCGGGGATATACGCAGTATTTT
clone size: NA; J gene: TRBJ2-3; V gene: TRBV5-4; D gene: NA; CDR3 protein: CASSKNRASLTDTQYF; CDR3 DNA: TGTGCCAGCAGCAAAAACAGGGCTAGCTTAACAGATACGCAGTATTTT
clone size: NA; J gene: TRBJ1-1; V gene: TRBV15; D gene: NA; CDR3 protein: CATSPNRVNTEAFF; CDR3 DNA: TGTGCCACCAGCCCCAACAGGGTTAACACTGAAGCTTTCTTT
clone size: NA; J gene: TRBJ2-7; V gene: TRBV5-4; D gene: NA; CDR3 protein: CASSLAWAGPHSYEQYF; CDR3 DNA: TGTGCCAGCAGCTTGGCCTGGGCGGGGCCCCATTCCTACGAGCAGTACTTC
clone size: NA; J gene: TRBJ2-7; V gene: TRBV6-1; D gene: NA; CDR3 protein: CASSGSAPYEQYF; CDR3 DNA: TGTGCCAGCAGTGGATCCGCCCCCTACGAGCAGTACTTC
clone size: NA; J gene: TRBJ1-5; V gene: TRBV19; D gene: NA; CDR3 protein: CASSIGDYRGNQPQHF; CDR3 DNA: TGTGCCAGTAGTATAGGTGACTATCGGGGCAATCAGCCCCAGCATTTT
clone size: NA; J gene: TRBJ2-7; V gene: TRBV2; D gene: NA; CDR3 protein: CASSASLTKDEQYF; CDR3 DNA: TGTGCCAGCAGCGCAAGCCTAACCAAGGACGAGCAGTACTTC
clone size: NA; J gene: TRBJ2-3; V gene: TRBV6-5; D gene: NA; CDR3 protein: CASSHLGLGDTQYF; CDR3 DNA: TGTGCCAGCAGTCACCTGGGACTCGGAGATACGCAGTATTTT
clone size: NA; J gene: TRBJ1-3; V gene: TRBV9; D gene: TRBD1; CDR3 protein: CASSPRTGSGNTIYF; CDR3 DNA: TGTGCCAGCAGCCCCCGGACAGGCTCTGGAAACACCATATATTTT
clone size: NA; J gene: TRBJ2-2; V gene: TRBV7-2; D gene: TRBD2; CDR3 protein: CASSLVGSSGRGNTGELFF; CDR3 DNA: TGTGCCAGCAGCTTAGTGGGGTCTAGCGGGAGGGGGAACACCGGGGAGCTGTTTTTT
clone size: NA; J gene: TRBJ2-2; V gene: TRBV6-1; D gene: TRBD2; CDR3 protein: CASTPRLAGGGELFF; CDR3 DNA: TGTGCCAGCACCCCTCGACTAGCGGGAGGCGGGGAGCTGTTTTTT
clone size: NA; J gene: TRBJ1-4; V gene: TRBV13; D gene: NA; CDR3 protein: CASSSRGRDGEKLFF; CDR3 DNA: TGTGCCAGCAGCTCGAGGGGGAGGGACGGAGAAAAACTGTTTTTT
clone size: once; J gene: TRBJ1-1; V gene: TRBV7-6; D gene: NA; CDR3 protein: CASSPAEGPLRSEAFF; CDR3 DNA: TGTGCCAGCAGCCCCGCAGAAGGGCCACTGCGGAGTGAAGCTTTCTTT
clone size: NA; J gene: TRBJ2-5; V gene: TRBV7-2; D gene: TRBD2; CDR3 protein: CASSLSSGRWETQYF; CDR3 DNA: TGTGCCAGCAGCTTGTCTAGCGGGAGGTGGGAGACCCAGTACTTC
clone size: NA; J gene: TRBJ2-2; V gene: TRBV7-2; D gene: NA; CDR3 protein: CASSLLQGELFF; CDR3 DNA: TGTGCCAGCAGCTTACTCCAGGGGGAGCTGTTTTTT
clone size: NA; J gene: TRBJ1-1; V gene: TRBV29-1; D gene: NA; CDR3 protein: CSVKGLLRTEAFF; CDR3 DNA: TGCAGCGTAAAGGGACTCTTGAGGACTGAAGCTTTCTTT
clone size: NA; J gene: TRBJ2-1; V gene: TRBV19; D gene: TRBD1; CDR3 protein: CASSSPTTGAEQFF; CDR3 DNA: TGTGCCAGTAGTTCCCCGACCACAGGGGCTGAGCAGTTCTTC
clone size: NA; J gene: TRBJ2-3; V gene: TRBV19; D gene: NA; CDR3 protein: CASRTLLGPTDTQYF; CDR3 DNA: TGTGCCAGTAGGACACTGCTTGGCCCCACAGATACGCAGTATTTT
clone size: NA; J gene: TRBJ2-7; V gene: TRBV15; D gene: TRBD1; CDR3 protein: CATSRESTGDYEQYF; CDR3 DNA: TGTGCCACCAGCAGAGAAAGTACAGGGGACTACGAGCAGTACTTC
clone size: once; J gene: TRBJ1-2; V gene: TRBV28; D gene: NA; CDR3 protein: CASSAVYGYTF; CDR3 DNA: TGTGCCAGCAGTGCGGTCTATGGCTACACCTTC
clone size: NA; J gene: TRBJ2-4; V gene: TRBV7-2; D gene: TRBD1; CDR3 protein: CASSPGTGATKNIQYF; CDR3 DNA: TGTGCCAGCAGCCCCGGGACAGGAGCTACCAAAAACATTCAGTACTTC
clone size: NA; J gene: TRBJ1-2; V gene: TRBV19; D gene: NA; CDR3 protein: CASSSGRAYGYTF; CDR3 DNA: TGTGCCAGTAGTTCAGGACGGGCCTATGGCTACACCTTC
clone size: NA; J gene: TRBJ2-7; V gene: TRBV14; D gene: NA; CDR3 protein: CASSQTQEGEQYF; CDR3 DNA: TGTGCCAGCAGCCAAACGCAAGAAGGCGAGCAGTACTTC
clone size: NA; J gene: TRBJ2-1; V gene: TRBV5-1; D gene: NA; CDR3 protein: CASSLDLNNEQFF; CDR3 DNA: TGCGCCAGCAGCTTGGACCTCAACAATGAGCAGTTCTTC
clone size: NA; J gene: TRBJ1-2; V gene: TRBV30; D gene: NA; CDR3 protein: CAWRRQSNYGYTF; CDR3 DNA: TGTGCCTGGAGGCGCCAGTCTAACTATGGCTACACCTTC
clone size: NA; J gene: TRBJ2-1; V gene: TRBV28; D gene: TRBD1; CDR3 protein: CASSLPGTGSYNEQFF; CDR3 DNA: TGTGCCAGCAGTCTCCCCGGGACAGGGTCCTACAATGAGCAGTTCTTC
clone size: NA; J gene: TRBJ1-2; V gene: TRBV10-3; D gene: TRBD1; CDR3 protein: CAISDPADRGDYGYTF; CDR3 DNA: TGTGCCATCAGTGACCCTGCGGACAGGGGGGACTATGGCTACACCTTC
clone size: NA; J gene: TRBJ1-2; V gene: TRBV27; D gene: TRBD1; CDR3 protein: CASSLGTGGVYGYTF; CDR3 DNA: TGTGCCAGCAGTCTCGGGACAGGGGGCGTCTATGGCTACACCTTC
clone size: NA; J gene: TRBJ2-2; V gene: TRBV2; D gene: NA; CDR3 protein: CASSAEPGELFF; CDR3 DNA: TGTGCCAGCAGTGCAGAGCCCGGGGAGCTGTTTTTT
clone size: NA; J gene: TRBJ1-1; V gene: TRBV5-1; D gene: NA; CDR3 protein: CASSPQTQNTEAFF; CDR3 DNA: TGCGCCAGCAGCCCCCAGACGCAGAACACTGAAGCTTTCTTT
clone size: NA; J gene: TRBJ2-7; V gene: TRBV6-6; D gene: NA; CDR3 protein: CASSPSGREDYEQYF; CDR3 DNA: TGTGCCAGCAGCCCCTCGGGCCGCGAAGACTACGAGCAGTACTTC
clone size: once; J gene: TRBJ2-5; V gene: TRBV19; D gene: NA; CDR3 protein: CATAAGLRYQETQYF; CDR3 DNA: TGTGCCACCGCGGCGGGGCTACGGTACCAAGAGACCCAGTACTTC
clone size: NA; J gene: TRBJ2-7; V gene: TRBV6-6; D gene: NA; CDR3 protein: CASSPGVHSYEQYF; CDR3 DNA: TGTGCCAGCAGCCCCGGGGTCCATTCCTACGAGCAGTACTTC
clone size: NA; J gene: TRBJ2-2; V gene: TRBV2; D gene: NA; CDR3 protein: CASSARENTGELFF; CDR3 DNA: TGTGCCAGCAGTGCCCGGGAGAACACCGGGGAGCTGTTTTTT
clone size: NA; J gene: TRBJ2-5; V gene: TRBV7-7; D gene: NA; CDR3 protein: CASSRHGPGETQYF; CDR3 DNA: TGTGCTAGCAGCCGTCACGGTCCGGGAGAGACCCAGTACTTC
clone size: NA; J gene: TRBJ1-5; V gene: TRBV10-3; D gene: TRBD1; CDR3 protein: CTIRGTGKNQPQHF; CDR3 DNA: TGTACCATCAGGGGGACAGGAAAGAATCAGCCCCAGCATTTT
clone size: NA; J gene: TRBJ1-2; V gene: TRBV19; D gene: NA; CDR3 protein: CASSIPSGHYGYTF; CDR3 DNA: TGTGCCAGTAGTATTCCTTCAGGGCACTATGGCTACACCTTC
clone size: NA; J gene: TRBJ1-5; V gene: TRBV5-1; D gene: NA; CDR3 protein: CASSPTADQPQHF; CDR3 DNA: TGCGCCAGCAGCCCGACAGCAGATCAGCCCCAGCATTTT
clone size: NA; J gene: TRBJ2-7; V gene: TRBV27; D gene: TRBD2; CDR3 protein: CASRLLVAGGTHEQYF; CDR3 DNA: TGTGCCAGCAGGCTCCTCGTAGCGGGAGGAACCCACGAGCAGTACTTC
clone size: NA; J gene: TRBJ1-5; V gene: TRBV27; D gene: NA; CDR3 protein: CASSTYPPLFDSNQPQHF; CDR3 DNA: TGTGCCAGCAGTACATATCCCCCATTGTTTGATAGCAATCAGCCCCAGCATTTT
clone size: NA; J gene: TRBJ2-2; V gene: TRBV4-3; D gene: TRBD2; CDR3 protein: CASSQEGGLAGERTGELFF; CDR3 DNA: TGCGCCAGCAGCCAAGAAGGTGGGCTAGCGGGAGAGCGCACCGGGGAGCTGTTTTTT
clone size: NA; J gene: TRBJ2-1; V gene: TRBV6-5; D gene: TRBD2; CDR3 protein: CASSYYRLAGHNEQFF; CDR3 DNA: TGTGCCAGCAGTTACTATAGACTAGCGGGACACAATGAGCAGTTCTTC
clone size: NA; J gene: TRBJ2-3; V gene: TRBV7-2; D gene: TRBD1; CDR3 protein: CASSRSGGSTDTQYF; CDR3 DNA: TGTGCCAGCAGCCGCTCAGGGGGAAGCACAGATACGCAGTATTTT
clone size: NA; J gene: TRBJ2-7; V gene: TRBV9; D gene: NA; CDR3 protein: CASSVSGTYSYEQYF; CDR3 DNA: TGTGCCAGCAGCGTATCCGGCACCTACTCCTACGAGCAGTACTTC
clone size: NA; J gene: TRBJ2-7; V gene: TRBV6-5; D gene: TRBD2; CDR3 protein: CASSSGKGEQYF; CDR3 DNA: TGTGCCAGCAGTAGCGGGAAGGGCGAGCAGTACTTC
clone size: NA; J gene: TRBJ2-7; V gene: TRBV5-1; D gene: TRBD2; CDR3 protein: CASSSTSGSYEQYF; CDR3 DNA: TGCGCCAGCAGCAGTACTAGCGGGAGTTACGAGCAGTACTTC
clone size: NA; J gene: TRBJ2-2; V gene: TRBV11-2; D gene: NA; CDR3 protein: CASSLDWGTGELFF; CDR3 DNA: TGTGCCAGCAGCTTAGATTGGGGCACCGGGGAGCTGTTTTTT
clone size: NA; J gene: TRBJ2-7; V gene: TRBV29-1; D gene: TRBD1; CDR3 protein: CSVAGTGFTEQYF; CDR3 DNA: TGCAGCGTTGCCGGGACAGGGTTTACCGAGCAGTACTTC